The present TCR beta chain was sequenced within a study of cytomegalovirus exposure and HLA in healthy donors. The study, taken as a whole, reports: It was shown in a later analysis that HLA-associated TCR beta chains were more clonally expanded than other, equally common chains.

It was with 60 Vbeta and 13 Jbeta primers that the PCR ran. Method: immunoSEQ multiplex PCR; TCRdb's copy keeps in-frame clones and lacks some. The sample shows under 150,000 clones, 82% of them seen only once. On this clone itself: The target antigen is unknown.

The clonotype comes from a boy between 10 and 17 years old in good health and CMV-seronegative. Sequencing used PBMCs.

The CDR3 loop is CATYETEKNTEAFF. The CDR3 DNA reads TGTGCCACCTATGAGACAGAAAAAAACACTGAAGCTTTCTTT. The chain has TRBV19 and TRBJ1-1, with D maybe TRBD1 (5 bases). CDR1 LNHDA and CDR2 SQIVND come from the germline V gene (reference sequence). With 10 bases removed from V and 2 bases from J, the gap between germline ends came to 17 bases. CDR3 length: 14 residues.